This TCR beta chain was obtained from a study of cytomegalovirus exposure and HLA in healthy donors. General observations from the study: Accurate HLA-A and HLA-B prediction from TCR beta sequences was reported for most subjects. Common viral pathogens seemed, in a later analysis, to connect with several of the most significant clusters. Later on, a genetic analysis was performed. It linked a missense variant in DCLRE1C with V- and J-gene trimming of TCR beta. Analysis performed later found approximately 17,000 TCR beta sequences associated with HLA alleles at 0.05 false discovery rate.

CDR1 KGHSH and CDR2 LQKENI come from the germline V gene. The CDR3 runs 15 residues. V was clipped by 0 bases and J by 1 base, with 6 bases between them. In its sample, this clone is medium-sized. Its matching antigen is unknown. Amplification used 60 Vbeta primers and 13 Jbeta primers. The table came from immunoSEQ multiplex PCR; TCRdb's copy has only in-frame clones and leaves some out. The data show some 48,000 clones, roughly 75% seen once. The source material was PBMCs. The source is a man younger than 40 in good health and CMV-seropositive. The chain joins TRBV18 to TRBJ2-2; D is uncertain. DNA for the CDR3: TGTGCCAGCTCACCACCCCCAGGGAACACCGGGGAGCTGTTTTTT. Its protein is CASSPPPGNTGELFF.